These 29 T cell receptor beta chains were all obtained from the same sample, sequenced in a study of T-cell reconstitution after alpha-beta-depleted transplantation in children. Unique molecular identifiers were built into the TCRbeta library. TCRdb redid the calling of the PCR reads with MiXCR, one entry per CDR3 protein. This table has 500,000 to 750,000 distinct CDR3 sequences, 10% to 15% appearing once. The input for sequencing was PBMCs, mostly from graft donor cells, taken 360 days after TCRalphabeta/CD19-depleted stem cell transplant. The source of these receptors is a male patient between 10 and 17 years old who had a stem cell transplant for acute myeloid leukemia, so the T cells may come from the graft donor.

The table lists this clonotype with a few counts. V and J are TRBV6-2 or TRBV6-3 and TRBJ1-6; D gene unclear. This CDR3 has 14 amino acids. Germline CDR1 MNHEY, CDR2 SVGEGT. V was pared by 5 bases and J by 3 bases, with 8 bases between. DNA of the CDR3: TGTGCCAGCAGTAGCGGGGTCTATAATTCACCCCTCCACTTT. Translating gives CASSSGVYNSPLHF.

This clonotype was recorded many times. V usage is TRBV18 and J usage is TRBJ1-1; D gene ambiguous. Trimming removed 2 bases at V and 11 bases at J, with 12 bases between. The CDR3 totals 12 residues. In germline, CDR1 is KGHSH, CDR2 LQKENI. CDR3 in amino acids: CASSPKSERAFF. Here the CDR3 DNA reads TGTGCCAGCTCACCAAAGAGCGAGCGGGCTTTCTTT.

In its sample, this clonotype was seen a few times. This chain uses TRBV27 with TRBJ2-3; 10 bases line up with TRBD2. V shed 4 bases and J 6 bases; nucleotides not matched to a gene: 19. The germline gives CDR1 MNHEY, CDR2 SMNVEV (reference sequence). This CDR3 comprises 19 residues. The CDR3 is CASSSRLPWTSGSPDTQYF. CDR3 in DNA: TGTGCCAGCAGTTCCCGACTTCCCTGGACTAGCGGCTCCCCCGATACGCAGTATTTT.

The CDR3 coding sequence is TGTGCCAGCAGCTTAATCCACGGGGCAGGCCGTGGAGATACGCAGTATTTT. Its translation is CASSLIHGAGRGDTQYF. V gene TRBV7-9 combines with J gene TRBJ2-3; D is tentatively TRBD1 or TRBD2 (5 bases each). The CDR3 extends over 17 amino acids. Germline lookup yields CDR1 SEHNR and CDR2 FQNEAQ (reference sequence). The V gene lost 2 bases and the J gene lost 5 bases, with 20 bases spanning the gap.

This clonotype was picked up many times. The chain combines TRBV6-2 or TRBV6-3 with TRBJ2-1; 11 bases map to TRBD2. From germline, CDR1 is MNHEY and CDR2 SVGEGT. Trimming at V came to 4 bases and at J to 4 bases, leaving 9 bases not matched to a gene. There are 17 residues in the CDR3. The CDR3 region has the DNA TGTGCCAGCAGTTTCGGGACTAGCGGAGGGGCTTACAATGAGCAGTTCTTC. This encodes CASSFGTSGGAYNEQFF.

This clonotype was picked up a small number of times. The chain has TRBV18 and TRBJ2-1, with no clear D. This CDR3 has 15 residues. Germline CDR1 KGHSH, CDR2 LQKENI. V gave up 0 bases and J gave up 0 bases, with 6 bases separating them. The CDR3 spells CASSPPNPSYNEQFF. The CDR3 DNA follows: TGTGCCAGCTCACCACCTAATCCCTCCTACAATGAGCAGTTCTTC.

The J gene is TRBJ2-3, the V gene TRBV11-2; the match to TRBD2 covers 13 bases. Trimming at V came to 1 base and at J to 9 bases, leaving 13 bases not matched to a gene. The CDR3 contains 18 residues. CDR1 and CDR2 from the germline V gene are SGHAT and FQNNGV. This chain's CDR3 is CASSLVGTSGREGATQYF. CDR3 nucleotides: TGTGCCAGCAGCTTAGTTGGTACTAGCGGGAGGGAGGGTGCGACGCAGTATTTT.

This clonotype showed up just a few times. This sequence joins TRBV30 and TRBJ2-1; D may be TRBD1 (6 bases). The CDR3 has 13 amino acids. Germline values: CDR1 GTSNPN, CDR2 SVGIG (reference sequence). Deletions cut 8 bases from V and 9 bases from J, with 20 bases between. The CDR3 nucleotides read TGTGCCCGCACCGTCTTGGGACACGGTGAGCAGTTCTTC. As protein: CARTVLGHGEQFF.

This clonotype was seen ten or more times. The V gene is TRBV25-1, the J gene TRBJ1-2, with D maybe TRBD1 (5 bases). CDR1 is MGHDK and CDR2 is SYGVNS in the germline V gene. V lost 3 bases and J 0 bases, leaving 17 bases between the germline ends. This CDR3 has 17 residues. In DNA form, the CDR3 reads TGTGCCAGCAGTGACCTAAAGGGGAGTCTCTCTAACTATGGCTACACCTTC. The encoded protein is CASSDLKGSLSNYGYTF.

The V and J genes are TRBV15 and TRBJ2-7, with 15 bases matching TRBD2. Unmatched junction bases numbered 21, after V lost 2 bases and J lost 10 bases. Germline V lookup: CDR1 LNHNV, CDR2 YYDKDF (reference sequence). This CDR3 has 20 amino acids. The CDR3 nucleotides are TGTGCCACCAGCAGATACTCCGGGACTAGCGGGAGGCCTCATTTCCTCACCCAGTACTTC. Encoded protein: CATSRYSGTSGRPHFLTQYF.

This clonotype came up a few times. The rearrangement joins TRBV20-1 to TRBJ2-1; TRBD2 agrees at 7 bases. V shed 5 bases, J shed 9 bases, and the junction held 10 bases outside the gene matches. CDR3 length: 13 amino acids. Germline CDR1 is DFQATT and CDR2 is SNEGSKA (reference sequence). Here the CDR3 reads CSAPLPGGTEQFF. Written as DNA, the CDR3 is TGCAGTGCTCCACTCCCCGGGGGGACTGAGCAGTTCTTC.

The chain joins TRBV6-2 or TRBV6-3 to TRBJ2-5; D gene uncertain. V lost 2 bases, J lost 1 base, and 8 bases lay in between. The CDR3 has 14 amino acids. Germline V gives CDR1 MNHEY, CDR2 SVGEGT. CDR3 bases: TGTGCCAGCAGTTACAGGTCTACCCAAGAGACCCAGTACTTC. Its protein is CASSYRSTQETQYF.

The chain employs TRBV12-3 or TRBV12-4 and TRBJ2-5, with TRBD2 as a possible D gene (5 bases). The V end was cut by 7 bases, the J end by 1 base, with 19 bases between. There are 16 residues in the CDR3. The CDR3 DNA is TGTGCCAGCACCCCTTGGGAGTCCACGCCCCAAGAGACCCAGTACTTC. It yields the protein CASTPWESTPQETQYF.

This clonotype was seen a handful of times. The chain recombines TRBV15 with TRBJ2-7, with 8 nucleotides matching TRBD2. V lost 0 bases to trimming and J lost 2 bases; unmatched junction nucleotides: 6. The CDR3 totals 16 residues. Germline V CDR1 and CDR2: LNHNV, YYDKDF (reference sequence). The CDR3 DNA reads TGTGCCACCAGCAGAGATAGGACTAGCTGGACCTACGAGCAGTACTTC. Residues: CATSRDRTSWTYEQYF.

CDR3 sequence: CSAITPLAVKSYEQYF. The CDR3 DNA reads TGCAGTGCTATTACGCCGCTGGCGGTCAAGTCCTACGAGCAGTACTTC. V is TRBV20-1 and J is TRBJ2-7; no clear D. In germline, CDR1 is DFQATT, CDR2 SNEGSKA (reference sequence). The CDR3 runs to 16 residues. Between the trimmed V and J ends, which lost 4 bases and 1 base, there was a span of 20 bases.

This chain connects TRBV20-1 to TRBJ2-3, with D unresolved. Trimming removed 5 bases at V and 0 bases at J, with 27 bases between. CDR3 size: 19 residues. The V gene's germline CDR1 is DFQATT and CDR2 SNEGSKA (reference sequence). The CDR3 protein is CSASPPDLILAPSTDTQYF. CDR3 DNA: TGCAGTGCTTCCCCCCCCGACCTAATTCTTGCCCCTAGCACAGATACGCAGTATTTT.

This clonotype was recorded once. The V gene is TRBV28, the J gene TRBJ2-6; 11 nucleotides agree with TRBD1. This CDR3 has 17 amino acids. The germline V gene encodes CDR1 MDHEN and CDR2 SYDVKM. J was trimmed by 0 bases and V by 5 bases; bases with no gene match: 3. The CDR3 DNA follows: TGTGCCAGCAGTGGGGACAGGGGGAGCTCTGGGGCCAACGTCCTGACTTTC. Translated: CASSGDRGSSGANVLTF.

This clonotype was seen at least ten times. J is TRBJ2-7 and V is TRBV9, with D possibly TRBD2 on 7 matching bases. The V end was cut by 4 bases, the J end by 0 bases, with 14 bases between. This CDR3 contains 15 residues. CDR1 and CDR2 (germline): SGDLS, YYNGEE. The CDR3 DNA is TGTGCCAGCAGCCCCGGCGGGGGCCCCTCCTACGAGCAGTACTTC. Translated: CASSPGGGPSYEQYF.

The chain uses TRBV4-3 and TRBJ2-2, with 13 bases aligning to TRBD2. V shed 4 bases, J shed 0 bases, and the junction held 11 bases outside the gene matches. This CDR3 has 20 residues. The V gene's germline CDR1 is LGHNA and CDR2 YSLEER. This CDR3 reads CASSPDTSGRVAPNTGELFF. In nucleotides, the CDR3 is TGCGCCAGCAGCCCAGACACTAGCGGGAGGGTCGCTCCGAACACCGGGGAGCTGTTTTTT.

This sequence joins TRBV6-2 or TRBV6-3 and TRBJ2-1; the match to TRBD1 covers 7 bases. There are 13 residues in the CDR3. The junction had 11 bases not matched to a gene; V was cut back by 2 bases and J by 16 bases. Germline CDR1 MNHEY, CDR2 SVGEGT. The CDR3 region is CASSYLRQGEPFF. Written as DNA, the CDR3 is TGTGCCAGCAGTTACCTCCGACAGGGAGAGCCTTTCTTC.

This clonotype has ten or more counts. The chain recombines TRBV25-1 with TRBJ2-1; 14 bases agree with TRBD2. With V trimmed by 3 bases and J by 2 bases, 0 bases remained unmatched. The CDR3 totals 16 residues. Germline V gene lookup returns CDR1 MGHDK and CDR2 SYGVNS. CDR3 bases: TGTGCCAGCAGTGAGGGACTAGCGGGAGCCTACAATGAGCAGTTCTTC. Its protein is CASSEGLAGAYNEQFF.

This clonotype was seen a few times. V gene TRBV14 combines with J gene TRBJ2-1; D might be TRBD1 (6 bases). The V and J ends lost 2 bases and 13 bases respectively, with 12 bases between them. CDR1 is SGHDN, CDR2 FVKESK, per germline. The CDR3 has 12 residues. For the CDR3, the DNA is TGTGCCAGCAGCCAATCCCTCAGGGGACAGTTCTTC. Amino acids: CASSQSLRGQFF.

The chain uses TRBV7-2 and TRBJ1-1; D perhaps matches TRBD1 (6 bases). This CDR3 spans 13 amino acids. Germline V gene lookup returns CDR1 SGHTA and CDR2 FQGNSA. Trimming stripped 0 bases from V and 4 bases from J, with 6 bases between. The CDR3 is CASSLAGATEAFF. CDR3 DNA sequence: TGTGCCAGCAGCTTAGCGGGGGCCACTGAAGCTTTCTTT.

There are a few counts of this clonotype. The chain couples TRBV5-6 to TRBJ2-7; 9 bases align to TRBD1. Trimming removed 3 bases from V and 0 bases from J; junction bases left unmatched: 16. The CDR3 contains 19 residues. The germline gives CDR1 SGHDT, CDR2 YYEEEE. CDR3 sequence (DNA): TGTGCCAGCAGCTCTTTGGGGACAGGGTTTAAGCCCTCCTCCTACGAGCAGTACTTC. It specifies CASSSLGTGFKPSSYEQYF.

This clonotype has at least ten counts. The chain employs TRBV29-1 and TRBJ2-1; TRBD1 matches 7 bases. Germline V lookup: CDR1 SQVTM, CDR2 ANQGSEA. CDR3 length: 13 amino acids. V dropped 4 bases and J dropped 6; count of bases not matched to a gene: 6. Here the CDR3 reads CSVARTGLNEQFF. CDR3 sequence (DNA): TGCAGCGTTGCCCGGACAGGCCTCAATGAGCAGTTCTTC.

This chain uses TRBV12-3 or TRBV12-4 with TRBJ2-3; D assignment may be TRBD1 or TRBD2 (5 bases each). V was clipped by 6 bases and J by 3 bases, with 16 bases between them. The CDR3 runs to 15 residues. CDR3 DNA sequence: TGTGCCAGCAGAGCAACGGGGACCCTAACAGATACGCAGTATTTT. It specifies CASRATGTLTDTQYF.

This clonotype was seen more than once but under ten times. This chain uses TRBV9 with TRBJ2-2; 8 nucleotides agree with TRBD2. Germline V lookup: CDR1 SGDLS, CDR2 YYNGEE. The V segment lost 4 bases and the J segment 6 bases; nucleotides outside the gene matches: 5. CDR3 size: 14 residues. The CDR3 loop is CASSPTGGSGELFF. The CDR3 region has the DNA TGTGCCAGCAGCCCGACGGGGGGGTCCGGGGAGCTGTTTTTT. Based on the CDR3 plus reference TRBV9 and TRBJ2-2, the full variable domain is DSGVTQTPKHLITATGQRVTLRCSPRSGDLSVYWYQQSLDQGLQFLIQYYNGEERAKGNILERFSAQQFPDLHSELNLSSLELGDSALYFCASSPTGGSGELFFGEGSRLTVL.

This clonotype was seen repeatedly, ten times or more. The chain links TRBV12-3 or TRBV12-4 to TRBJ2-3; the D gene is possibly TRBD2 (5 bases). V lost 2 bases, J lost 6 bases, and 12 bases lay in between. This CDR3 comprises 14 residues. Here the CDR3 reads CASSLRGGEDTQYF. CDR3 sequence (DNA): TGTGCCAGCAGTTTAAGAGGTGGGGAGGATACGCAGTATTTT.

This sequence joins TRBV27 and TRBJ2-5; 12 bases fit TRBD2. V gave up 5 bases and J gave up 5 bases; unmatched junction bases: 9. Germline V gives CDR1 MNHEY, CDR2 SMNVEV (reference sequence). This CDR3 spans 16 amino acids. The DNA for the CDR3 is TGTGCCAGCAGTACGCTAGCGGGAGGGCCCGGGGAGACCCAGTACTTC. Encoded protein: CASSTLAGGPGETQYF.